This TCR beta chain is drawn from a study of T cell responses to AZD1222 COVID-19 vaccine. General observations from the study: Among the donors, most were white British and more were female, and clonal diversity was possibly underestimated. Reportedly, close to half of spike-specific TCRs are directed against unmutated variant regions.

The assay was immunoSEQ multiplex PCR, and TCRdb's table has in-frame clones only and misses some. Of 90,000 to 120,000 clones listed, under 95% were seen once; the top ten hold approximately 22%. Of note for this clone: Its antigen is still unknown.

The ends lost 4 bases at V and 3 bases at J; junction bases unmatched: 11. The length of the CDR3 is 17 residues. The germline gives CDR1 MNHNS, CDR2 SASEGT. This sequence was found in an adult in good health. This sequence joins TRBV6-1 and TRBJ2-1, with 8 bases matching TRBD2. Sequencing used peripheral blood, obtained on day 0 of AZD1222 vaccination. CDR3 bases: TGTGCCAGCAGTGCCCCCTCAACTAGCGGTTTCTACAATGAGCAGTTCTTC. As protein: CASSAPSTSGFYNEQFF.